Listed here are 5 T cell receptor beta chains from one sample, sequenced in a study of blood T cell repertoires in COVID-19. Sequenced by immunoSEQ multiplex PCR; TCRdb stores in-frame clones only, minus some. The sample holds 250,000 to 300,000 clones, roughly 90% seen once. The source material was peripheral blood. These receptors all stem from a woman aged 55-75 years with acute or convalescent COVID-19.

V usage is TRBV3-1 (or the pseudogene TRBV3-2) and J usage is TRBJ2-7; 8 bases fit TRBD1. From germline, CDR1 is LGHDT and CDR2 YNNKEL (reference sequence). This CDR3 is built from 16 residues. V trimming: 0 bases; J trimming: 2 bases; junction bases outside the gene matches: 6. CDR3 in amino acids: CASSQDGWTGTYEQYF. CDR3 DNA: TGTGCCAGCAGCCAAGATGGGTGGACAGGGACCTACGAGCAGTACTTC.

The chain uses TRBV2 and TRBJ2-3, with 8 bases fitting TRBD1. V gave up 3 bases and J gave up 2 bases; unmatched junction bases: 7. This CDR3 is built from 16 residues. Germline V gene sequence: CDR1 SNHLY, CDR2 FYNNEI. In nucleotides, the CDR3 is TGTGCCAGCAGTGACCAGGGGGCGCTTATCACAGATACGCAGTATTTT. Its protein is CASSDQGALITDTQYF.

The chain combines TRBV5-4 with TRBJ2-1; TRBD1 matches at 8 bases. This CDR3 has 15 residues. The junction had 6 bases not matched to a gene; V was cut back by 1 base and J by 6 bases. Germline V CDR1 and CDR2: SGHNT, YYREEE (reference sequence). CDR3 bases: TGTGCCAGCAGCTTGTTCACGGACAGGGTCAATGAGCAGTTCTTC. Protein: CASSLFTDRVNEQFF.

As regards this clone: The junction departs from germline at one end; a sequencing error may be responsible. The chain carries TRBV18 and TRBJ1-2; the D is unclear. This CDR3 is built from 14 residues. Germline values: CDR1 KGHSH, CDR2 LQKENI. Here the CDR3 reads CASSPPSETYKYTF. The CDR3 DNA is TGTGCCAGCTCGCCACCCTCAGAGACTTATAAGTACACCTTC.

The CDR3: CSVEDSGAEAFF. CDR3 DNA sequence: TGCAGCGTTGAAGATAGCGGGGCTGAAGCTTTCTTT. The J gene is TRBJ1-1, the V gene TRBV29-1; D unresolved. Deletions cut 0 bases from V and 6 bases from J, with 8 bases between. Germline V gene lookup returns CDR1 SQVTM and CDR2 ANQGSEA. This CDR3 is built from 12 residues.